This T cell receptor (beta chain) was identified in a study of blood T cell repertoires in COVID-19. In its sample, this clone was seen once. Patients at the Seattle site were enrolled during active infection and followed longitudinally. Sequencing was performed with immunoSEQ multiplex PCR; in TCRdb, only in-frame clones are kept and a portion is missing. Among about 150,000 clones listed, approximately 85% were seen once. Germline V lookup: CDR1 LGHNA, CDR2 YNFKEQ. The CDR3 contains 19 residues. Trimming removed 0 bases from V and 2 bases from J, with 23 bases in between. This TCR came from a man aged 55 to 70 with COVID-19, enrolled during active disease. The sequenced sample consisted of peripheral blood. The rearrangement uses TRBV4-2 and TRBJ2-7; D might be TRBD1 (5 bases). The CDR3 nucleotides are TGTGCCAGCAGCCAAGAGGCAGGGAAGGAAGGCCTTTGGGCCTACGAGCAGTACTTC. Encoded protein: CASSQEAGKEGLWAYEQYF.